This entry concerns a single TCR beta chain. The CDR3 is 15 amino acids. The germline CDR1 and CDR2 sequences are KGHSH and LQKENI. The ends were cut back, 1 base at V and 3 bases at J, with 11 bases in the middle. Profiled with immunoSEQ multiplex PCR; TCRdb holds only in-frame clones, not every one. The data hold roughly 38,000 clones, with around 90% observed a single time. This entry is derived from a study of blood T cell repertoires in COVID-19. Study-level information: Acute-phase and convalescent COVID-19 samples originated in the United States, Italy and Spain.

Sequencing was carried out using peripheral blood. V gene TRBV18 combines with J gene TRBJ2-3; tentative D call: TRBD2 (6 bases). The receptor comes from a woman in her 70s with acute or convalescent COVID-19. The CDR3 reads CASSPQPSATDTQYF. The DNA of the CDR3 is TGTGCCAGCTCACCACAGCCTAGCGCAACAGATACGCAGTATTTT.